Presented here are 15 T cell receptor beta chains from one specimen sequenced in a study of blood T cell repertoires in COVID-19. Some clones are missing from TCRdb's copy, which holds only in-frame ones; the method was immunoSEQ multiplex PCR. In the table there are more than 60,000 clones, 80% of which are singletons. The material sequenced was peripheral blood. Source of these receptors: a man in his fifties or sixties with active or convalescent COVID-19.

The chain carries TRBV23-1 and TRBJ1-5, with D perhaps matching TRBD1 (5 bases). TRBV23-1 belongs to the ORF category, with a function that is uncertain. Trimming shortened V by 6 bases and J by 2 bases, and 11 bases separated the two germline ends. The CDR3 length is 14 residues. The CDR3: CASSQGGCNQPQHF. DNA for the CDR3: TGCGCCAGCAGCCAGGGAGGGTGCAATCAGCCCCAGCATTTT.

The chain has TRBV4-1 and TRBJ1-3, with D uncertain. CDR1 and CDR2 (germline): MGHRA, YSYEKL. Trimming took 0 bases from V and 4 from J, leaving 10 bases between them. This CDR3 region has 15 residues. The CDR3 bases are TGCGCCAGCAGCCAAGATGCGGGGTACGGAAACACCATATATTTT. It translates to CASSQDAGYGNTIYF.

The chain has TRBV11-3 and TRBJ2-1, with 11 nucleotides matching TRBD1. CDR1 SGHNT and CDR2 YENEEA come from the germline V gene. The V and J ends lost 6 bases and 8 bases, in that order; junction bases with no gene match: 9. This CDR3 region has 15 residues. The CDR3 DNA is TGTGCCAGCAGGGTCTCCCCGGACAGGGGGCATGAGCAGTTCTTC. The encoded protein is CASRVSPDRGHEQFF.

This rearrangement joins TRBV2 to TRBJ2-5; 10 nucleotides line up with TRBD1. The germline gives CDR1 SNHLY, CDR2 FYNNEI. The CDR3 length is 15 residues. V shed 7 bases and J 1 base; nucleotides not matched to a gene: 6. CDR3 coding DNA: TGTGCCAGCATTACGGACAGGGGGATCCAAGAGACCCAGTACTTC. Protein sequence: CASITDRGIQETQYF.

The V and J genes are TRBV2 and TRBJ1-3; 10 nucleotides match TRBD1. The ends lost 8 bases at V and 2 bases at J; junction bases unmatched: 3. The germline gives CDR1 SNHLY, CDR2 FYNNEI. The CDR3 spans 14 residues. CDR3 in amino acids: CASAGTGAGNTIYF. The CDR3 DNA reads TGTGCCAGCGCCGGGACAGGGGCTGGAAACACCATATATTTT.

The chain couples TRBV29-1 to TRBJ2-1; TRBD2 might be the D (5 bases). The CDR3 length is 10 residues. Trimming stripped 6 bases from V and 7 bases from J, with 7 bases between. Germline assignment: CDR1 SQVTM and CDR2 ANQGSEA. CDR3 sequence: CSVSGNEQFF. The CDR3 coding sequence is TGCAGCGTAAGCGGAAATGAGCAGTTCTTC.

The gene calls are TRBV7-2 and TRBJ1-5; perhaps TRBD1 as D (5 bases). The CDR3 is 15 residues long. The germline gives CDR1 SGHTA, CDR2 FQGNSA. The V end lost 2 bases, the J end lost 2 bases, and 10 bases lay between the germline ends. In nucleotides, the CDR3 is TGTGCCAGCAGCTTAACAGGATTGCGCAATCAGCCCCAGCATTTT. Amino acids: CASSLTGLRNQPQHF. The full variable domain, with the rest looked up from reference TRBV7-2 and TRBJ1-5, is GAGVSQSPSNKVTEKGKDVELRCDPISGHTALYWYRQSLGQGLEFLIYFQGNSAPDKSGLPSDRFSAERTGGSVSTLTIQRTQQEDSAVYLCASSLTGLRNQPQHFGDGTRLSIL.

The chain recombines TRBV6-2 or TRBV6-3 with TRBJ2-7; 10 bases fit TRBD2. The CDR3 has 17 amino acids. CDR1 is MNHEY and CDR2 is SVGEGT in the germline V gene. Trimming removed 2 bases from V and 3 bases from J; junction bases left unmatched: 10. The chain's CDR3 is CASSYGLAGAQSYEQYF. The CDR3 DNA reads TGTGCCAGCAGTTACGGCCTAGCGGGGGCCCAAAGCTACGAGCAGTACTTC.

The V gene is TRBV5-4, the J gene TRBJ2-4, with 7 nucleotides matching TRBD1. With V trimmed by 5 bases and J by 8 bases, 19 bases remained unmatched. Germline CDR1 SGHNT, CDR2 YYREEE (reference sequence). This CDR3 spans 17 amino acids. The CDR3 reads CASSLGQQGFLGYIQYF. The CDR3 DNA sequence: TGTGCCAGCAGTCTTGGCCAACAGGGGTTTTTGGGTTACATTCAGTACTTC.

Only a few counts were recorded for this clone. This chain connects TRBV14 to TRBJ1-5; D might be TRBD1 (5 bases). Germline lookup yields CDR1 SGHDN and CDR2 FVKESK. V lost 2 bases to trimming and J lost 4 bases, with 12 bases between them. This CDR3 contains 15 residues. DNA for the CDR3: TGTGCCAGCAGCCAATCAGGACACCAAAATCAGCCCCAGCATTTT. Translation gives CASSQSGHQNQPQHF. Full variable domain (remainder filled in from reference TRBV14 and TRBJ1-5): EAGVTQFPSHSVIEKGQTVTLRCDPISGHDNLYWYRRVMGKEIKFLLHFVKESKQDESGMPNNRFLAERTGGTYSTLKVQPAELEDSGVYFCASSQSGHQNQPQHFGDGTRLSIL.

Here the CDR3 reads CATSISTDTQYF. DNA for the CDR3: TGTGCCACCAGCATAAGCACAGATACGCAGTATTTT. The chain recombines TRBV15 with TRBJ2-3, with D uncertain. This CDR3 is built from 12 residues. Trimming shortened V by 4 bases and J by 0 bases, and 2 bases separated the two germline ends. The germline CDR1 and CDR2 sequences are LNHNV and YYDKDF (reference sequence).

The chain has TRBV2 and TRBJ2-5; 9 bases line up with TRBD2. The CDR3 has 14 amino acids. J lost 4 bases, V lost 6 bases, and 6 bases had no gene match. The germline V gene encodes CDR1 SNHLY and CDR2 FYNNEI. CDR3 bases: TGTGCCAGCAGCGCCGGGACTAGCCGAGAGACCCAGTACTTC. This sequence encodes CASSAGTSRETQYF.

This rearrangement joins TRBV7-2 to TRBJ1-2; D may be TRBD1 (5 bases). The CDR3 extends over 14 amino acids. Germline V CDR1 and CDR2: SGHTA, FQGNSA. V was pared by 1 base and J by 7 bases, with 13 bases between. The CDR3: CASSLGRQSAGYTF. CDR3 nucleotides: TGTGCCAGCAGCTTAGGCCGACAGTCGGCTGGCTACACCTTC.

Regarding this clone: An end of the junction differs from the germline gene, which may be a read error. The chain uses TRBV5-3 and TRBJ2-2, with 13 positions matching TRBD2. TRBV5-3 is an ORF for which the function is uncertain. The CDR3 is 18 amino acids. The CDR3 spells CARSLTGTSGVEHRGAVF. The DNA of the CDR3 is TGTGCCAGAAGCTTGACCGGGACTAGCGGGGTCGAACACCGGGGAGCTGTTTTT.

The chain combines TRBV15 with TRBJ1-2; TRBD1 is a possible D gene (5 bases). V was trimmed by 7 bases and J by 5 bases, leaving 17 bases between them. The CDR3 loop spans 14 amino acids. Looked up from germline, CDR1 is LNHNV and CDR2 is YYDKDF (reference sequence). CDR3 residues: CATTLGRQQYGYTF. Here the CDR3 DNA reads TGTGCCACCACCTTAGGTAGACAGCAGTATGGCTACACCTTC.